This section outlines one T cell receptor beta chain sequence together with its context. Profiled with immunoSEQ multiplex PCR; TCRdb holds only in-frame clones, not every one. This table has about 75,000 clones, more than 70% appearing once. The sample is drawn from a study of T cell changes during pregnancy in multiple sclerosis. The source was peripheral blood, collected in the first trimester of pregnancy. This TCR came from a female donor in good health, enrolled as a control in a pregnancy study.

CDR3 coding DNA: TGTGCCAGCAGCCGCACAGGGGCGGGGGGCTACACCTTC. Translation gives CASSRTGAGGYTF. V usage is TRBV6-5 and J usage is TRBJ1-2; 7 nucleotides agree with TRBD1. CDR1 is MNHEY and CDR2 is SVGAGI in the germline V gene. The CDR3 runs 13 residues. V was pared by 6 bases and J by 8 bases, with 9 bases of the junction left unmatched.